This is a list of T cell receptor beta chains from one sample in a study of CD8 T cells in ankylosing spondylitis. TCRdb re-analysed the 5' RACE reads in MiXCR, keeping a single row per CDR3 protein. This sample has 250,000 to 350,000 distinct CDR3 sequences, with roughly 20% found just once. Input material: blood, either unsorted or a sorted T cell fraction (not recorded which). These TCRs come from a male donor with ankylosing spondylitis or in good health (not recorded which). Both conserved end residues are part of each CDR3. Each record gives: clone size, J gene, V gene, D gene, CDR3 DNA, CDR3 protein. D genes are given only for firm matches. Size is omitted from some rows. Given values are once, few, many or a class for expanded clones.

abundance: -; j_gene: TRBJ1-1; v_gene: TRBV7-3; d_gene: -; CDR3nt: TGTGCCAGCAGCCTCTCGGAGAACACTGAAGCTTTCTTT; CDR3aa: CASSLSENTEAFF
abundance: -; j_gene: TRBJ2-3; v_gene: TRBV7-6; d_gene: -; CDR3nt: TGTGCCAGCAGCCCGTCAGAGGGAGTAGCGCAGTATTTT; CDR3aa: CASSPSEGVAQYF
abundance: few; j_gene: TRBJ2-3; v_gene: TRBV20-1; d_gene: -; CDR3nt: TGCAGTGCTAGTAGTCGGGAAATCACAGATACGCAGTATTTT; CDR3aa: CSASSREITDTQYF
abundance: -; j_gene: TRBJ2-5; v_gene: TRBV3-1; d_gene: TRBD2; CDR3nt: TGTGCCTGCTGTCCAAGACTAGCACTACAAGAGACCCAGTACTTC; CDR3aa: CACCPRLALQETQYF
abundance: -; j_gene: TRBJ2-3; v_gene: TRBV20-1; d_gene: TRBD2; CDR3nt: TGCAGTGCTAGAGGCGGGAGGTGGACAGATACGCAGTATTTT; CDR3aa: CSARGGRWTDTQYF
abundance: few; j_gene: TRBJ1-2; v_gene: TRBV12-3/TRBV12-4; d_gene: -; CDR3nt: TGTGCCAGCATTTTAGCTATACATGGCTACACCTTC; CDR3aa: CASILAIHGYTF
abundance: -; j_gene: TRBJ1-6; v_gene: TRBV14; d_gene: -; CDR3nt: TGTGCCAGCAGCCAAGTGGGACGGACGAGATCCTATAATTCACCCCTCCACTTT; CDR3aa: CASSQVGRTRSYNSPLHF
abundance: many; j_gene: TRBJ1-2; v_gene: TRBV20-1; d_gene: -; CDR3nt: TGCACCACAGGACGGGGCTCGTATGGCTACACCTTC; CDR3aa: CTTGRGSYGYTF
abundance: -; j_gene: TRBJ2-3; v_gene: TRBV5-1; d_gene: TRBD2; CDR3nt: TGCGCCAGCAGCTCTGCTAGCGGGATCACAGATACGCAGTATTTT; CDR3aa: CASSSASGITDTQYF
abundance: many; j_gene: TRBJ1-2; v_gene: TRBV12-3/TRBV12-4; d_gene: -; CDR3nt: TGTGCCAGCAGACCCCTCGGTCCTTATGGCTACACCTTC; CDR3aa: CASRPLGPYGYTF
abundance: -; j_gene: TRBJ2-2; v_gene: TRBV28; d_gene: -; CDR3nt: TGTGCCAGCAGTCCTAGCTTGGGAACCGGGGAGCTGTTTTTT; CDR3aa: CASSPSLGTGELFF
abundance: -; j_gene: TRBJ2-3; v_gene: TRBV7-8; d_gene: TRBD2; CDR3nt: TGTGCCAGCAGCTTAGCGGTGTTCCGACTAGCGGGAGAAGATACGCAGTATTTT; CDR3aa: CASSLAVFRLAGEDTQYF
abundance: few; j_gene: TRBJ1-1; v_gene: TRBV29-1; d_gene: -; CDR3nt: TGCAGCGTTGACAGTTTGAACACTGAAGCTTTCTTT; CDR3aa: CSVDSLNTEAFF
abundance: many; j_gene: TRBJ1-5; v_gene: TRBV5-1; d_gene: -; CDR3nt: TGTGCCAGCAGTTTGGGCCCCGATCAGCCCCAGCATTTT; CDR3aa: CASSLGPDQPQHF
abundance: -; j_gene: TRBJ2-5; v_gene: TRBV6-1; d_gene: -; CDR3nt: TGTGCCAGCACCCTTTGGGCGGGGACACAAGAGACCCAGTACTTC; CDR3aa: CASTLWAGTQETQYF
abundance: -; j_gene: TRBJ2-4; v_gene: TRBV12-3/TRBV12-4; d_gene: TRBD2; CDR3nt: TGTGCCAGCAGCACCGGCCAGGGAGGGGACATTCAGTACTTC; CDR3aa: CASSTGQGGDIQYF
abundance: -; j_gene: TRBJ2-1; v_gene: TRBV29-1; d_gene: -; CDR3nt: TGCAGCGGTAGCGCCTACAATGAGCAGTTCTTC; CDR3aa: CSGSAYNEQFF
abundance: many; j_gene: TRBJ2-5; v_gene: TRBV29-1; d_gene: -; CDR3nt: TGCAGCGTTGCTGGTGAGACCCAGTACTTC; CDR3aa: CSVAGETQYF
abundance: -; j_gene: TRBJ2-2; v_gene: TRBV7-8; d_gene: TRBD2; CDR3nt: TGTGCCAGCAGCTTAGGGATAGCGGGGAATACCGGGGAGCTGTTTTTT; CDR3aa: CASSLGIAGNTGELFF
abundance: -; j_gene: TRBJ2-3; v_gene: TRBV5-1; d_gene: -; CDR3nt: TGCGCCAGCAGCTTACCTCCGGGACGGGCGGCGTCAGATACGCAGTATTTT; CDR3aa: CASSLPPGRAASDTQYF
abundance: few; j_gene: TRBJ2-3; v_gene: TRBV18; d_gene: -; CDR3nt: TGTGCCAGCTCATTTACGGGGGCTAGCACAGATACGCAGTATTTT; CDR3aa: CASSFTGASTDTQYF
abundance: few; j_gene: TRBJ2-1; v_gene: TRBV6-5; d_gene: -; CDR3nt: TGTGCCAGCAGTTTGATTGCGTCTAGCTCCTACAATGAGCAGTTCTTC; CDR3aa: CASSLIASSSYNEQFF
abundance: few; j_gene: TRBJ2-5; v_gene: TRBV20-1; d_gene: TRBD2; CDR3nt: TGCAGTGCTAGCGGGACTAGCGGAGTCCAAGAGACCCAGTACTTC; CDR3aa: CSASGTSGVQETQYF
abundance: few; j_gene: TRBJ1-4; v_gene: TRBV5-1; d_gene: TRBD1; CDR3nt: TGCGCCAGCAGAACCGGGGACAGGGGCAGTGAAAAACTGTTTTTT; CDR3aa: CASRTGDRGSEKLFF
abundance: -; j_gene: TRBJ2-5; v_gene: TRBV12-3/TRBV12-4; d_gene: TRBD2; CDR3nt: TGTGCCAGCAGCGCGGGAGGTATCACTCAAGAGACCCAGTACTTC; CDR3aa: CASSAGGITQETQYF
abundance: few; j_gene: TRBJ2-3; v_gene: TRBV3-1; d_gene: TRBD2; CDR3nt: TGTGCCAGCAGCCCTACCGGACTAAGCGGGAGTGGCGGAGATACGCAGTATTTT; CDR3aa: CASSPTGLSGSGGDTQYF
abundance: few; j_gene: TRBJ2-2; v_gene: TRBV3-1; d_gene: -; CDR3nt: TGTGCCAGCAGCCGCCGGACTGAAACCGGGGAGCTGTTTTTT; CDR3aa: CASSRRTETGELFF
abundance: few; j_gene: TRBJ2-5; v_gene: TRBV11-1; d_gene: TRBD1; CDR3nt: TGTGCCAGCAGCGATAGGACAGGGGGAGAGACCCAGTACTTC; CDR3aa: CASSDRTGGETQYF
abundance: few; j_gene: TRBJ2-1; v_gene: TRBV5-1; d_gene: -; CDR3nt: TGCGCCAGCAGCTTGGGGGGACCTCGCTACAATGAGCAGTTCTTC; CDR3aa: CASSLGGPRYNEQFF
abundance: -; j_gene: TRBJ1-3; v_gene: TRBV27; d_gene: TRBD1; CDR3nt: TGTGCCAGCAGTTTATCGGACAGGGGGCTTGGAAACACCATATATTTT; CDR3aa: CASSLSDRGLGNTIYF
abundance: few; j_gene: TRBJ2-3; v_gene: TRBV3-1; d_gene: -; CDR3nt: TGTGCCAGCAGCCACGGGACGTGGGATACGCAGTATTTT; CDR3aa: CASSHGTWDTQYF
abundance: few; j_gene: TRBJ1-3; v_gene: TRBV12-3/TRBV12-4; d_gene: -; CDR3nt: TGTGCCAGCAGTTACAGAAGCTCTGGAAACACCATATATTTT; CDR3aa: CASSYRSSGNTIYF
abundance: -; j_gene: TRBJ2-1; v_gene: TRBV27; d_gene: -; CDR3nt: TGTGCCAGCGGATTCTCGAGGGAGGGGGGGTACAATGAGCAGTTCTTC; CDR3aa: CASGFSREGGYNEQFF
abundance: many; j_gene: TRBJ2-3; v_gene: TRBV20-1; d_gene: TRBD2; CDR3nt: TGCAGTGCCAAGGGCCTATCTAGCGGGGGGTCAGATACGCAGTATTTT; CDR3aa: CSAKGLSSGGSDTQYF
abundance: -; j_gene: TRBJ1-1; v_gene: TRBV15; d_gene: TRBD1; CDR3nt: TGTGCCACCAGCACCTTAGGGCAGGGGGCTCACACTGAAGCTTTCTTT; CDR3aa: CATSTLGQGAHTEAFF
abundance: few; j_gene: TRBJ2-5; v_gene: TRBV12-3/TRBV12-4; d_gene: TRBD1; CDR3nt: TGTGCCAGCAGTCGCCGGACAGGGGGCTCGGAGACCCAGTACTTC; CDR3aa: CASSRRTGGSETQYF
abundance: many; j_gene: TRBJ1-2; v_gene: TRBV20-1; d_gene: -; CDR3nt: TGCAGTGCTAGTGAGGGACGTTCAAGCTACACCTTC; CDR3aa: CSASEGRSSYTF
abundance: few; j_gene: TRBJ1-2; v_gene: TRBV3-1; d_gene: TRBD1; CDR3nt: TGTGCCAGCAACACAGGGGCCTATGGCTACACCTTC; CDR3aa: CASNTGAYGYTF
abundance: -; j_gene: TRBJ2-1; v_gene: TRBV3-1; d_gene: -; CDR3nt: TGTGCCAGCAGCCAAGGGCAACGCCGGGGTGGCCCCTACAATGAGCAGTTCTTC; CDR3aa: CASSQGQRRGGPYNEQFF
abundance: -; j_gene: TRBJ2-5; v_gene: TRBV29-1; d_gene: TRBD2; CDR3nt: TGCAGCGTTTGGGAGGGGGAGACCCAGTACTTC; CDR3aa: CSVWEGETQYF
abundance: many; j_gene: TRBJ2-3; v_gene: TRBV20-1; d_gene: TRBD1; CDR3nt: TGCAGTGCGCCGACCAGGGGGTCCCCCACAGATACGCAGTATTTT; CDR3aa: CSAPTRGSPTDTQYF